The 28 T cell receptor beta chains given below trace back to one sample, sequenced in a study of OX40 agonist ivuxolimab in advanced cancers. Clones were read by immunoSEQ multiplex PCR, and TCRdb kept only the in-frame ones, dropping some. The table records about 76,000 clones, 70% to 90% of them present only once. Sequences were derived from CD4+ or CD8+ T cells sorted from blood, sampled in a trial of the OX40 agonist ivuxolimab. These receptors all come from an adult with an advanced solid tumor such as melanoma, head and neck, liver or kidney cancer.

A few counts support this clone. The V call is TRBV14, the J call TRBJ2-1; 7 bases fit TRBD1. The CDR3 sequence is 14 residues long. Germline lookup yields CDR1 SGHDN and CDR2 FVKESK. J gave up 6 bases and V 5 bases, and 7 bases lay outside the gene matches. CDR3 nucleotide sequence: TGTGCCAGCAGCTTGAGACAGGGTAGCAATGAGCAGTTCTTC. Encoded protein: CASSLRQGSNEQFF.

This clone was observed a handful of times. The chain carries TRBV4-1 and TRBJ2-1; TRBD2 matches at 15 bases. J lost 2 bases, V lost 3 bases, and 8 bases had no gene match. This CDR3 contains 19 residues. Per the germline V gene, CDR1 is MGHRA and CDR2 is YSYEKL. The CDR3, as DNA: TGCGCCAGCAGCCAGGGTCCCGGACTAGCGGGAGGGGCCTACAATGAGCAGTTCTTC. Protein product: CASSQGPGLAGGAYNEQFF.

The chain links TRBV7-2 to TRBJ1-2, with 7 nucleotides matching TRBD1. This CDR3 has 15 amino acids. V trimming: 7 bases; J trimming: 4 bases; junction bases outside the gene matches: 12. Germline V gives CDR1 SGHTA, CDR2 FQGNSA. The CDR3 loop is CASTTPKGAGYGYTF. The CDR3 DNA is TGTGCCAGCACCACACCTAAGGGGGCTGGCTATGGCTACACCTTC.

This clone showed up just a few times. The rearrangement links TRBV6-1 to TRBJ1-2; D call uncertain. This CDR3 is built from 13 residues. Germline loops: CDR1 MNHNS, CDR2 SASEGT. Trimming removed 6 bases from V and 6 bases from J, with 14 bases in between. The CDR3 DNA is TGTGCCAGCAGCCTTTATTTCCCTAATGGCTACACCTTC. This sequence encodes CASSLYFPNGYTF.

The J gene is TRBJ2-3, the V gene TRBV10-1; D may be TRBD1 (6 bases). V shed 8 bases and J shed 0 bases, with 15 bases lying between them. The CDR3 extends over 15 amino acids. CDR1 and CDR2 from the germline V gene are WNHNN and SYGVQD (reference sequence). As DNA, the CDR3 is TGCGCCAGCTCCCGAGGACAGCCTAGCACAGATACGCAGTATTTT. This translates into CASSRGQPSTDTQYF.

This chain joins TRBV7-9 and TRBJ2-4, with D hard to call. The ends were cut back, 1 base at V and 4 bases at J, with 8 bases in the middle. CDR1 is SEHNR and CDR2 is FQNEAQ in the germline V gene (reference sequence). The CDR3 runs to 14 residues. CDR3 DNA: TGTGCCAGCAGCTTAGAGGTCACTAAAAACATTCAGTACTTC. Translated, it gives CASSLEVTKNIQYF. The full variable domain, with the rest looked up from reference TRBV7-9 and TRBJ2-4, is DTGVSQNPRHKITKRGQNVTFRCDPISEHNRLYWYRQTLGQGPEFLTYFQNEAQLEKSRLLSDRFSAERPKGSFSTLEIQRTEQGDSAMYLCASSLEVTKNIQYFGAGTRLSVL.

The chain employs TRBV4-1 and TRBJ1-2; 7 bases line up with TRBD1. From germline, CDR1 is MGHRA and CDR2 YSYEKL. The CDR3 loop spans 15 amino acids. Unmatched junction bases numbered 8, after V lost 4 bases and J lost 3 bases. The CDR3 protein is CASSPGQVPDYGYTF. The CDR3 region has the DNA TGCGCCAGCAGCCCTGGACAGGTCCCGGACTATGGCTACACCTTC.

This chain uses TRBV5-1 with TRBJ2-2; D is uncertain. Germline loops: CDR1 SGHRS, CDR2 YFSETQ. This CDR3 region has 16 residues. V gave up 0 bases and J gave up 0 bases, with 9 bases separating them. CDR3 nucleotide sequence: TGCGCCAGCAGCTTGGCTCCCGGAGCGAACACCGGGGAGCTGTTTTTT. Translated: CASSLAPGANTGELFF.

The chain couples TRBV27 to TRBJ2-7; D is ambiguous. CDR1 and CDR2 (germline): MNHEY, SMNVEV (reference sequence). The V gene lost 6 bases and the J gene lost 7 bases, with 13 bases spanning the gap. The CDR3 contains 12 residues. The DNA for the CDR3 is TGTGCCAGCAGAAGACCGGGTAGAGAGCAGTACTTC. Its translation is CASRRPGREQYF.

This chain uses TRBV7-6 with TRBJ2-3; 7 bases agree with TRBD1. Germline V gene sequence: CDR1 SGHVS, CDR2 FNYEAQ. There are 13 residues in the CDR3. The ends lost 5 bases at V and 5 bases at J; junction bases unmatched: 4. The CDR3 is CASSARQGDTQYF. In nucleotides, the CDR3 is TGTGCCAGCAGCGCTAGACAGGGAGATACGCAGTATTTT.

This rearrangement joins TRBV2 to TRBJ2-7; tentative D call: TRBD1 (7 bases). CDR1 is SNHLY and CDR2 is FYNNEI in the germline V gene. The V end was cut by 3 bases, the J end by 4 bases, with 13 bases between. The CDR3 totals 14 residues. This chain's CDR3 is CASSDAGQRYEQYF. Here the CDR3 DNA reads TGTGCCAGCAGTGATGCGGGACAGCGTTACGAGCAGTACTTC.

The rearrangement links TRBV6-6 to TRBJ1-5, with 8 bases matching TRBD1. The V gene's germline CDR1 is MNHNY and CDR2 SVGAGI (reference sequence). The V segment lost 4 bases and the J segment 3 bases; nucleotides outside the gene matches: 5. The CDR3 runs to 15 residues. The chain's CDR3 is CASSWVTGVNQPQHF. The DNA of the CDR3 is TGTGCCAGCAGTTGGGTGACAGGGGTCAATCAGCCCCAGCATTTT.

This chain joins TRBV11-2 and TRBJ2-1, with 7 bases matching TRBD1. This CDR3 is built from 15 residues. The germline V gene has CDR1 SGHAT and CDR2 FQNNGV. The V gene end was trimmed by 3 bases and the J gene end by 4 bases; junction bases not matched to a gene: 6. CDR3 sequence reads: CASSFDRASYNEQFF. The CDR3 nucleotides read TGTGCCAGCAGCTTCGACAGGGCTTCATACAATGAGCAGTTCTTC. Using reference TRBV11-2 and TRBJ2-1 for the parts outside the CDR3, the full variable domain is EAGVAQSPRYKIIEKRQSVAFWCNPISGHATLYWYQQILGQGPKLLIQFQNNGVVDDSQLPKDRFSAERLKGVDSTLKIQPAKLEDSAVYLCASSFDRASYNEQFFGPGTRLTVL.

The chain recombines TRBV13 with TRBJ1-2, with TRBD1 matching over 8 bases. V was pared by 5 bases and J by 6 bases, with 8 bases of the junction left unmatched. There are 14 residues in the CDR3. The germline V gene has CDR1 PRHDT and CDR2 FYEKMQ (reference sequence). CDR3 in amino acids: CASSTLETGDGYTF. For the CDR3, the DNA is TGTGCCAGCAGCACCTTAGAGACAGGGGATGGCTACACCTTC.

This clone turned up a few times. The chain carries TRBV14 and TRBJ2-7, with 9 bases matching TRBD1. Germline CDR1 SGHDN, CDR2 FVKESK. This CDR3 contains 14 residues. J gave up 7 bases and V 4 bases, and 8 bases lay outside the gene matches. The CDR3 DNA reads TGTGCCAGCAGCCCCCGGGACAGGGATAGGGAGCAGTACTTC. This codes for CASSPRDRDREQYF.

The J gene is TRBJ2-7, the V gene TRBV6-7, with D possibly being TRBD1 or TRBD2 (5 bases each). TRBV6-7 is annotated as an ORF whose role is uncertain. V was clipped by 7 bases and J by 4 bases, with 20 bases between them. CDR3 length equals 15 residues. The CDR3 is CASTLRGLSGYEQYF. In nucleotides, the CDR3 is TGTGCCAGCACCCTGAGGGGCCTCTCTGGGTACGAGCAGTACTTC.

This chain uses TRBV19 with TRBJ2-7; possibly TRBD1 or TRBD2 for D (5 bases each). CDR1 is LNHDA and CDR2 is SQIVND in the germline V gene (reference sequence). The CDR3 sequence is 15 residues long. Trimming left V 5 bases short and J 2 bases short, with 16 bases between. CDR3 sequence reads: CASSPSRDVAYEQYF. CDR3 sequence (DNA): TGTGCCAGTAGTCCGTCCCGGGACGTTGCCTACGAGCAGTACTTC.

The chain links TRBV27 to TRBJ1-1, with a tentative D call TRBD1 (5 bases). Germline V gene lookup returns CDR1 MNHEY and CDR2 SMNVEV (reference sequence). The CDR3 spans 15 residues. Trimming left V 5 bases short and J 0 bases short, with 13 bases between. Here the CDR3 reads CASSPMTEMNTEAFF. The CDR3 DNA reads as TGTGCCAGCAGTCCAATGACAGAGATGAACACTGAAGCTTTCTTT.

V gene TRBV2 combines with J gene TRBJ1-2, with D maybe TRBD1 (5 bases). Per the germline V gene, CDR1 is SNHLY and CDR2 is FYNNEI. The CDR3 consists of 12 residues. The germline V and J ends were trimmed by 7 bases and 2 bases, with 8 bases remaining between them. The CDR3 DNA follows: TGTGCCAGCACCCGACAGAACTATGGCTACACCTTC. Its translation: CASTRQNYGYTF.

The chain is built from TRBV12-5 and TRBJ1-3; the match to TRBD1 covers 8 bases. CDR1 and CDR2 (germline): LGHNT, FRNRAP. V gave up 7 bases and J gave up 4 bases; unmatched junction bases: 6. The CDR3 covers 14 residues. This CDR3 is CASAAGGFGNTIYF. The CDR3 region has the DNA TGTGCTAGTGCCGCAGGGGGCTTCGGAAACACCATATATTTT.

This clone was seen more than once but under ten times. This sequence joins TRBV4-3 and TRBJ2-7; 10 bases are shared with TRBD1. Losses at the gene ends were 1 base for V and 1 base for J; bases not matched to a gene: 1. This CDR3 is 15 amino acids long. Per germline, CDR1 LGHNA and CDR2 YSLEER. CDR3 residues: CASSQGQGASYEQYF. The CDR3 DNA reads TGCGCCAGCAGCCAAGGACAGGGGGCGTCCTACGAGCAGTACTTC.

The V and J genes are TRBV7-2 and TRBJ2-3; 12 nucleotides agree with TRBD2. With V trimmed by 5 bases and J by 5 bases, 8 bases remained unmatched. Germline-derived CDR1 and CDR2 are SGHTA and FQGNSA. CDR3 size: 16 residues. The chain's CDR3 is CASSRPSGGAQDTQYF. CDR3 nucleotides: TGTGCCAGCAGCCGCCCTAGCGGGGGGGCCCAAGATACGCAGTATTTT.

The chain uses TRBV6-1 and TRBJ1-5; D possibly corresponds to TRBD1 (6 bases). V lost 5 bases and J lost 2, with 13 bases in between. The CDR3 is 15 residues long. Germline V gene lookup returns CDR1 MNHNS and CDR2 SASEGT. CDR3 nucleotides: TGTGCCAGCAGTCCCCGGGACATTCGCAATCAGCCCCAGCATTTT. It yields the protein CASSPRDIRNQPQHF.

This clone has more than one count but fewer than ten. V usage is TRBV6-6 and J usage is TRBJ1-4; 8 bases match TRBD1. J gave up 6 bases and V 7 bases, and 13 bases lay outside the gene matches. CDR1 is MNHNY, CDR2 SVGAGI, per germline (reference sequence). The CDR3 sequence is 16 residues long. CDR3: CASTWQGAGGDEKLFF. The CDR3 nucleotides read TGTGCCAGCACTTGGCAGGGGGCGGGTGGGGATGAAAAACTGTTTTTT.

Here the CDR3 DNA reads TGCGCCAGCAGCTCACTCTCTTTCGGACAGGGAACGGATACGCAGTATTTT. Translation gives CASSSLSFGQGTDTQYF. The J gene is TRBJ2-3, the V gene TRBV5-1; TRBD1 matches 8 bases. CDR1 is SGHRS, CDR2 YFSETQ, per germline. The CDR3 runs 17 residues. V dropped 3 bases and J dropped 6; count of bases not matched to a gene: 15. Supplemented by reference TRBV5-1 and TRBJ2-3, the full variable domain reads KAGVTQTPRYLIKTRGQQVTLSCSPISGHRSVSWYQQTPGQGLQFLFEYFSETQRNKGNFPGRFSGRQFSNSRSEMNVSTLELGDSALYLCASSSLSFGQGTDTQYFGPGTRLTVL.

This chain links TRBV19 with TRBJ2-3; possibly TRBD1 for D (5 bases). Germline CDR1 is LNHDA and CDR2 is SQIVND (reference sequence). This CDR3 spans 15 amino acids. V lost 5 bases and J 2 bases, leaving 14 bases between the germline ends. CDR3 in DNA: TGTGCCAGTAGTTTCACTGGACACTCCACAGATACGCAGTATTTT. Its protein is CASSFTGHSTDTQYF.

The chain couples TRBV7-2 to TRBJ1-4; D remains unclear. The CDR3 consists of 16 residues. Trimming removed 0 bases from V and 3 bases from J, with 11 bases in between. Germline V lookup: CDR1 SGHTA, CDR2 FQGNSA. The CDR3 spells CASSLAGRVPNEKLFF. Written as DNA, the CDR3 is TGTGCCAGCAGCTTAGCGGGGAGGGTACCTAATGAAAAACTGTTTTTT.

The V gene is TRBV19, the J gene TRBJ2-5, with D tentatively TRBD2 (6 bases). CDR3 length equals 13 residues. The V end lost 3 bases, the J end lost 4 bases, and 9 bases lay between the germline ends. The germline gives CDR1 LNHDA, CDR2 SQIVND (reference sequence). The CDR3 DNA reads as TGTGCCAGTAGTATCGGGCGGGGAGAGACCCAGTACTTC. It encodes CASSIGRGETQYF.